The next 14 T cell receptor beta chains were all read from a single sample in a study of shared clonotypes between healthy human individuals. TCRdb keeps only in-frame clones here, not all; method: immunoSEQ multiplex PCR. The sample lists about 110,000 clones; around 71% were seen once. Sequencing was carried out using memory CD8+ T cells sorted from blood. Subset specified: CD45RO+ cells pooled with CCR7-negative TemRA cells. These receptor sequences come from a woman in her 30s in good health.

This chain uses TRBV27 with TRBJ2-2; D call uncertain. V lost 2 bases to trimming and J lost 0 bases, with 7 bases between them. The CDR3 has 15 amino acids. The germline gives CDR1 MNHEY, CDR2 SMNVEV (reference sequence). CDR3 sequence (DNA): TGTGCCAGCAGTTTAGGGGATCCGAACACCGGGGAGCTGTTTTTT. It codes for CASSLGDPNTGELFF.

The rearrangement joins TRBV10-3 to TRBJ2-3; D may be TRBD2 (6 bases). Germline V gene sequence: CDR1 ENHRY, CDR2 SYGVKD. There are 18 residues in the CDR3. Trimming shortened V by 0 bases and J by 0 bases, and 16 bases separated the two germline ends. CDR3 nucleotides: TGTGCCATCAGTGAGTCGTCGCATTCTAGCGCCAGCACAGATACGCAGTATTTT. It translates to CAISESSHSSASTDTQYF.

The count of this clone is one. CDR3 sequence (DNA): TGCGCCAGCAGCTTGAACCCGGACGAGGGCGAGCAGTACTTC. Translated: CASSLNPDEGEQYF. The V and J genes are TRBV5-1 and TRBJ2-7, with D possibly matching TRBD2 (5 bases). CDR3 length equals 14 residues. The germline V gene has CDR1 SGHRS and CDR2 YFSETQ. Trimming took off 1 base at V and 6 bases at J, with 14 bases between the two ends.

The chain links TRBV6-1 to TRBJ2-7; no firm D call. CDR1 MNHNS and CDR2 SASEGT come from the germline V gene. Trimming pared 11 bases from V and 2 bases from J, leaving 19 bases between. The CDR3 spans 14 residues. CDR3 sequence (DNA): TGTGCCGTCCGTGGTGACTCCCCCCCCTACGAGCAGTACTTC. Its protein product is CAVRGDSPPYEQYF.

This sequence joins TRBV27 and TRBJ2-7; no firm D call. Per the germline V gene, CDR1 is MNHEY and CDR2 is SMNVEV (reference sequence). The CDR3 contains 12 residues. V dropped 6 bases and J dropped 0 bases, with 6 bases sitting between them. DNA for the CDR3: TGTGCCAGCAGAACAACCTCCTACGAGCAGTACTTC. Its protein product is CASRTTSYEQYF.

The chain recombines TRBV27 with TRBJ1-2, with D tentatively TRBD1 (6 bases). Germline V lookup: CDR1 MNHEY, CDR2 SMNVEV (reference sequence). The CDR3 runs 13 residues. The V gene lost 5 bases and the J gene lost 5 bases, with 12 bases spanning the gap. The CDR3 coding sequence is TGTGCCAGCAGTATACAGGGAGGGTATGGCTACACCTTC. Translating it yields CASSIQGGYGYTF.

The chain couples TRBV25-1 to TRBJ2-5; D gene ambiguous. The length of the CDR3 is 14 residues. Germline CDR1 is MGHDK and CDR2 is SYGVNS. The V gene lost 2 bases and the J gene lost 2 bases, with 9 bases spanning the gap. CDR3 sequence reads: CASSEAYSQETQYF. CDR3 coding DNA: TGTGCCAGCAGTGAAGCGTATTCTCAAGAGACCCAGTACTTC.

This clone was picked up a small number of times. The chain employs TRBV6-1 and TRBJ2-7; no reliable D call. Trimming pared 4 bases from V and 1 base from J, leaving 14 bases between. Germline V gene sequence: CDR1 MNHNS, CDR2 SASEGT. The CDR3 is made up of 15 amino acids. The CDR3 here is CASSVEESSSYEQYF. Here the CDR3 DNA reads TGTGCCAGCAGTGTGGAAGAGTCCTCTTCCTACGAGCAGTACTTC.

The chain couples TRBV15 to TRBJ2-7; D perhaps matches TRBD1 (5 bases). The germline CDR1 and CDR2 sequences are LNHNV and YYDKDF (reference sequence). This CDR3 contains 15 residues. Trimming took off 5 bases at V and 3 bases at J, with 17 bases between the two ends. CDR3: CATSLSQDPIYEQYF. For the CDR3, the DNA is TGTGCCACCAGCTTGTCACAGGACCCCATCTACGAGCAGTACTTC.

The chain combines TRBV11-2 with TRBJ2-7; TRBD2 is a possible D gene (6 bases). The CDR3 runs to 15 residues. V was trimmed by 1 base and J by 5 bases, leaving 15 bases between them. Germline CDR1 and CDR2: SGHAT and FQNNGV. CDR3: CASSLVSAGIHEQYF. The CDR3 nucleotides are TGTGCCAGCAGCTTAGTATCAGCGGGCATCCACGAGCAGTACTTC.

The chain has TRBV21-1 and TRBJ2-1; the table's D call, TRBD1, was not checked against the DNA. TRBV21-1 is recorded as a pseudogene. This CDR3 contains 15 residues. The CDR3, as DNA: TGTGCCAGCAGCAAAGCGGAGACAGTTAACAATGAGCAGTTCTTC. Translated: CASSKAETVNNEQFF.

The rearrangement links TRBV19 to TRBJ1-5; D gene ambiguous. This CDR3 has 15 residues. With 6 bases removed from V and 1 base from J, the gap between germline ends came to 13 bases. Per the germline V gene, CDR1 is LNHDA and CDR2 is SQIVND (reference sequence). In DNA, the CDR3 is TGTGCCAGTAGACGGAACGGGCCCAGCAATCAGCCCCAGCATTTT. It specifies CASRRNGPSNQPQHF.

The chain recombines TRBV11-1 with TRBJ2-5; no reliable D call. V shed 0 bases and J shed 2 bases, with 16 bases lying between them. CDR1 and CDR2 (germline): SGHAT, FQDESV (reference sequence). This CDR3 has 17 amino acids. The CDR3: CASSLARPSLSQETQYF. The CDR3 nucleotides read TGTGCCAGCAGCTTAGCCCGCCCTAGTCTTTCGCAAGAGACCCAGTACTTC.

This chain connects TRBV4-1 to TRBJ2-1, with unresolved D. The CDR3 extends over 13 amino acids. Germline-derived CDR1 and CDR2 are MGHRA and YSYEKL. V lost 0 bases and J 5 bases, leaving 5 bases between the germline ends. CDR3 coding DNA: TGCGCCAGCAGCCAAGATAACCACAATGAGCAGTTCTTC. Residues: CASSQDNHNEQFF.